The 14 T cell receptor beta chains presented below share a single source sample, sequenced in a study of blood T cell repertoires in COVID-19. Sequencing was performed with immunoSEQ multiplex PCR; in TCRdb, only in-frame clones are kept and a portion is missing. The sample has some 40,000 clones; roughly 92% are singletons. The sample taken for sequencing was peripheral blood. Receptors originate from a man aged 45-65 years with COVID-19, enrolled during active disease.

This sequence joins TRBV28 and TRBJ1-5; D not certain. There are 13 residues in the CDR3. Per the germline V gene, CDR1 is MDHEN and CDR2 is SYDVKM. V was trimmed by 2 bases and J by 6 bases, leaving 8 bases between them. The CDR3 DNA reads as TGTGCCAGCAGTTTAGTCGCAGGTCAGCCCCAGCATTTT. Residues: CASSLVAGQPQHF.

This clone was counted once. The V gene is TRBV15, the J gene TRBJ1-2, with 8 bases aligning to TRBD1. Germline CDR1 is LNHNV and CDR2 is YYDKDF (reference sequence). This CDR3 comprises 14 residues. J gave up 7 bases and V 0 bases, and 4 bases lay outside the gene matches. Written as DNA, the CDR3 is TGTGCCACCAGCAGAGAGGGACAGGTGGCTGGCTACACCTTC. Translating it yields CATSREGQVAGYTF. The whole variable domain, remainder taken from reference TRBV15 and TRBJ1-2, is DAMVIQNPRYQVTQFGKPVTLSCSQTLNHNVMYWYQQKSSQAPKLLFHYYDKDFNNEADTPDNFQSRRPNTSFCFLDIRSPGLGDTAMYLCATSREGQVAGYTFGSGTRLTVV.

The V call is TRBV28, the J call TRBJ1-5, with a weak D call TRBD1 (5 bases). The CDR3 has 14 residues. The germline V gene has CDR1 MDHEN and CDR2 SYDVKM. V lost 0 bases to trimming and J lost 4 bases, with 7 bases between them. Here the CDR3 reads CASSLWGRNQPQHF. In DNA form, the CDR3 reads TGTGCCAGCAGTTTATGGGGGCGAAATCAGCCCCAGCATTTT.

This clone appeared once. The chain uses TRBV4-3 and TRBJ2-3; TRBD2 aligns across 8 bases. The CDR3 covers 16 residues. The V and J ends lost 3 bases and 1 base, in that order; junction bases with no gene match: 6. Germline CDR1 reads LGHNA; CDR2 reads YSLEER. The chain's CDR3 is CASSQELAARTDTQYF. DNA of the CDR3: TGCGCCAGCAGCCAGGAACTAGCGGCACGCACAGATACGCAGTATTTT.

The V gene is TRBV7-8, the J gene TRBJ1-6; tentative D call: TRBD1 (6 bases). V dropped 0 bases and J dropped 9 bases, with 15 bases sitting between them. This CDR3 comprises 16 residues. CDR1 SGHVS and CDR2 FQNEAQ come from the germline V gene. This CDR3 reads CASSLATTGSGSPLHF. The DNA for the CDR3 is TGTGCCAGCAGCTTAGCGACAACAGGGTCGGGTTCACCCCTCCACTTT.

The rearrangement links TRBV29-1 to TRBJ1-4, with D perhaps matching TRBD1 (5 bases). There are 14 residues in the CDR3. V was trimmed by 6 bases and J by 7 bases, leaving 18 bases between them. The V gene's germline CDR1 is SQVTM and CDR2 ANQGSEA. The CDR3 sequence: CSVFGTEGSEKLFF. The CDR3 DNA follows: TGCAGCGTCTTCGGGACGGAGGGGTCTGAAAAACTGTTTTTT.

The rearrangement uses TRBV6-5 and TRBJ1-5; TRBD1 matches 9 bases. Germline V lookup: CDR1 MNHEY, CDR2 SVGAGI. The CDR3 loop spans 15 amino acids. Losses at the gene ends were 6 bases for V and 7 bases for J; bases not matched to a gene: 10. The CDR3 here is CASRSPDRGRQPQHF. The CDR3 bases are TGTGCCAGCAGATCCCCGGACAGGGGCAGGCAGCCCCAGCATTTT.

This sequence joins TRBV4-1 and TRBJ2-3, with TRBD2 matching 7 bases. The CDR3 has 15 residues. Germline loops: CDR1 MGHRA, CDR2 YSYEKL. V was pared by 0 bases and J by 3 bases, with 3 bases of the junction left unmatched. CDR3 loop: CASSQDGGGTDTQYF. The DNA of the CDR3 is TGCGCCAGCAGCCAAGATGGGGGGGGGACAGATACGCAGTATTTT.

The V and J genes are TRBV12-5 and TRBJ2-7; D not certain. Between the trimmed V and J ends, which lost 0 bases and 5 bases, there was a span of 23 bases. Per germline, CDR1 LGHNT and CDR2 FRNRAP. The CDR3 runs 18 residues. CDR3 sequence: CASGLVQMKWPFVHEQYF. CDR3 in DNA: TGTGCTAGTGGTTTGGTACAAATGAAATGGCCGTTCGTCCACGAGCAGTACTTC.

J is TRBJ2-3 and V is TRBV9, with 9 bases matching TRBD2. This CDR3 contains 14 residues. Per the germline V gene, CDR1 is SGDLS and CDR2 is YYNGEE. The V gene end was trimmed by 4 bases and the J gene end by 5 bases; junction bases not matched to a gene: 5. Here the CDR3 DNA reads TGTGCCAGCAGCCCCTTGACTAGCGGAGATACGCAGTATTTT. Protein: CASSPLTSGDTQYF.

The chain carries TRBV7-9 and TRBJ1-1; D possibly corresponds to TRBD1 (6 bases). Germline V gene sequence: CDR1 SEHNR, CDR2 FQNEAQ (reference sequence). This CDR3 has 15 amino acids. V was cut by 5 bases and J by 2 bases, with 15 bases left in between. The CDR3 here is CASSRNEGVNTEAFF. CDR3 sequence (DNA): TGTGCCAGCAGCAGAAACGAGGGGGTTAACACTGAAGCTTTCTTT.

V is TRBV3-1 (or the pseudogene TRBV3-2) and J is TRBJ2-7, with 7 positions matching TRBD1. V shed 2 bases and J 5 bases; nucleotides not matched to a gene: 6. CDR3 size: 14 residues. Germline lookup yields CDR1 LGHDT and CDR2 YNNKEL (reference sequence). CDR3 sequence reads: CASSQTGDGHEQYF. The CDR3 region has the DNA TGTGCCAGCAGCCAAACAGGGGATGGGCACGAGCAGTACTTC.

The chain uses TRBV28 and TRBJ1-1; D is possibly TRBD1 (5 bases). CDR1 MDHEN and CDR2 SYDVKM come from the germline V gene. CDR3 size: 14 residues. V gave up 3 bases and J gave up 4 bases, with 12 bases separating them. This CDR3 is CASSFGGSVTEAFF. DNA of the CDR3: TGTGCCAGCAGTTTCGGGGGATCGGTCACTGAAGCTTTCTTT.

The chain is built from TRBV5-4 and TRBJ2-3, with TRBD2 as a possible D gene (6 bases). Trimming shortened V by 4 bases and J by 6 bases, and 9 bases separated the two germline ends. Germline V gene data show CDR1 as SGHNT and CDR2 as YYREEE (reference sequence). There are 12 residues in the CDR3. The CDR3 bases are TGTGCCAGCAGCCTTGGAGGGGATACGCAGTATTTT. Translating gives CASSLGGDTQYF.